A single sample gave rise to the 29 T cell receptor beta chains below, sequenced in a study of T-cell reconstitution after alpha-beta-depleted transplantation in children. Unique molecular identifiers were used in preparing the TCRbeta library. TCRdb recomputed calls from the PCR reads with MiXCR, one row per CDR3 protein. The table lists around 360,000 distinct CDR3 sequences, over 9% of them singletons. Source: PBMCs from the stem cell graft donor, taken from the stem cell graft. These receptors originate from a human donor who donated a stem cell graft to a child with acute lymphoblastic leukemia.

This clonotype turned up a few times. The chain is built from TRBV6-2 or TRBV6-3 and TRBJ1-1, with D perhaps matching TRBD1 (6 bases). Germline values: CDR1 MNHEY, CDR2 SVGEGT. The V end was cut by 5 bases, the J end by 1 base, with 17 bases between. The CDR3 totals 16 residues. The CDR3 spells CASSPWVTGTNTEAFF. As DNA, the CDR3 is TGTGCCAGCAGTCCTTGGGTAACAGGGACGAACACTGAAGCTTTCTTT.

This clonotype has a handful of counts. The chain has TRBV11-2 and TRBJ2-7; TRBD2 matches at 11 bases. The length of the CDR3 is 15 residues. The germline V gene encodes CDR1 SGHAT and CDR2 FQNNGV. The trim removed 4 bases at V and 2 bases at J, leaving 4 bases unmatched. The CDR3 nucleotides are TGTGCCAGCAGCTCCCTAGCGGGAGGAGCCTACGAGCAGTACTTC. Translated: CASSSLAGGAYEQYF.

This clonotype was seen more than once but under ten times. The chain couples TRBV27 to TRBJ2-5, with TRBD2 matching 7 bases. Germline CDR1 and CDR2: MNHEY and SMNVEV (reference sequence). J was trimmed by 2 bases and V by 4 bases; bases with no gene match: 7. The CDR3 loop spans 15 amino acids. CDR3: CASSSGLVGQETQYF. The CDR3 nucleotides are TGTGCCAGCAGTTCCGGACTAGTCGGGCAAGAGACCCAGTACTTC.

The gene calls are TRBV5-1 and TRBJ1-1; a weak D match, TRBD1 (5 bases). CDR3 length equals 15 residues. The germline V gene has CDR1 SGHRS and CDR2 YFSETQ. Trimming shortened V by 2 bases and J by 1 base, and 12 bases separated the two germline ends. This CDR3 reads CASSFLGRANTEAFF. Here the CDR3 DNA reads TGCGCCAGCAGCTTTTTGGGCAGGGCGAACACTGAAGCTTTCTTT.

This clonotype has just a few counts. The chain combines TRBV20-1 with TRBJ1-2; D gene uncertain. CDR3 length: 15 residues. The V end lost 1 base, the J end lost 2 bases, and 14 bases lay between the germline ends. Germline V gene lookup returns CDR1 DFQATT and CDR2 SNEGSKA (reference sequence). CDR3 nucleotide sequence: TGCAGTGCTAGAGTTTTCAGACGGGCGAACTATGGCTACACCTTC. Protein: CSARVFRRANYGYTF.

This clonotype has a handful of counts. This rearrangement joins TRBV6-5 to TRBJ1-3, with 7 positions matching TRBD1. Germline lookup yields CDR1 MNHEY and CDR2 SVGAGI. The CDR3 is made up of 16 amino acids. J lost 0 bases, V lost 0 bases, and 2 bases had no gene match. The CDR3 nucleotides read TGTGCCAGCAGTTACTCCTACAGGGGCTCTGGAAACACCATATATTTT. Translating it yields CASSYSYRGSGNTIYF.

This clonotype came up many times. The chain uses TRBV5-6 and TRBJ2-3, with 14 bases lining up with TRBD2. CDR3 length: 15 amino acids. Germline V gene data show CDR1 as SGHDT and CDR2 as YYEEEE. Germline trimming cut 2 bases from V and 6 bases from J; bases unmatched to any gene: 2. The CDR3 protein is CASSFRLAGGDTQYF. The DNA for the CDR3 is TGTGCCAGCAGCTTCAGACTAGCGGGAGGGGATACGCAGTATTTT.

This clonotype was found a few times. The CDR3 DNA sequence: TGTGCCAGCAGTTATTTGGCGGGAGTGGGGAACAATGAGCAGTTCTTC. This codes for CASSYLAGVGNNEQFF. The rearrangement joins TRBV6-5 to TRBJ2-1; 7 bases fit TRBD2. This CDR3 has 16 residues. V lost 3 bases, J lost 5 bases, and 10 bases stayed unmatched. Germline CDR1 is MNHEY and CDR2 is SVGAGI.

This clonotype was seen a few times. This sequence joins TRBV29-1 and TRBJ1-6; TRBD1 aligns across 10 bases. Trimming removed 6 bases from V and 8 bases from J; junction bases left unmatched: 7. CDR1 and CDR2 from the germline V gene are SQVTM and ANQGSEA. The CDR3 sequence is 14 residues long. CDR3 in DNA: TGCAGCGTACGGACAGGGGGTCAGGATTCACCCCTCCACTTT. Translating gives CSVRTGGQDSPLHF.

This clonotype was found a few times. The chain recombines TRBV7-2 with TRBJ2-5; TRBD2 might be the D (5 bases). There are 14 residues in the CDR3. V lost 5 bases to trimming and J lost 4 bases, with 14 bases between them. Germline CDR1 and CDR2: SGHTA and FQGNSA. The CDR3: CASSPIWTGETQYF. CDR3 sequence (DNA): TGTGCCAGCAGCCCAATTTGGACTGGAGAGACCCAGTACTTC. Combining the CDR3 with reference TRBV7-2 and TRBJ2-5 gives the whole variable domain GAGVSQSPSNKVTEKGKDVELRCDPISGHTALYWYRQSLGQGLEFLIYFQGNSAPDKSGLPSDRFSAERTGGSVSTLTIQRTQQEDSAVYLCASSPIWTGETQYFGPGTRLLVL.

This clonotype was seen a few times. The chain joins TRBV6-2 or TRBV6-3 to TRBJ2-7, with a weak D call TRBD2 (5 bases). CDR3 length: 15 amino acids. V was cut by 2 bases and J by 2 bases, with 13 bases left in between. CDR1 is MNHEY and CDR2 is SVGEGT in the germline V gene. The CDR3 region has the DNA TGTGCCAGCAGTTACGAGGTGGACTTGACCTACGAGCAGTACTTC. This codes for CASSYEVDLTYEQYF.

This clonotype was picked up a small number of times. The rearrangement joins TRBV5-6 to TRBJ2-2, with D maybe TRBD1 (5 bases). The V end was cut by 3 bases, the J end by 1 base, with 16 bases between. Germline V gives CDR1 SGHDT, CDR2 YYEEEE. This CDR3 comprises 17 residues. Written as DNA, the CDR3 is TGTGCCAGCAGCTCCGTAGACCGACAGCAGAACACCGGGGAGCTGTTTTTT. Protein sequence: CASSSVDRQQNTGELFF. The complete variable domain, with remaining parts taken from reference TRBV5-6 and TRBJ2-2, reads DAGVTQSPTHLIKTRGQQVTLRCSPKSGHDTVSWYQQALGQGPQFIFQYYEEEERQRGNFPDRFSGHQFPNYSSELNVNALLLGDSALYLCASSSVDRQQNTGELFFGEGSRLTVL.

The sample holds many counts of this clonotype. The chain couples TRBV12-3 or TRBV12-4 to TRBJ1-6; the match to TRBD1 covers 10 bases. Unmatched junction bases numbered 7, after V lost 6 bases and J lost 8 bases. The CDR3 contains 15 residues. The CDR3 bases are TGTGCCAGCAGCTTCGGGACAGGGGAACATTCACCCCTCCACTTT. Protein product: CASSFGTGEHSPLHF.

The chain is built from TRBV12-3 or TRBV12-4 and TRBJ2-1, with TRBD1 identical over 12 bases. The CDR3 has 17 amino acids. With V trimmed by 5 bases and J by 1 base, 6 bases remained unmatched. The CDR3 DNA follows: TGTGCCAGCAGTCCCGGGACAGGGGGCCGTTCCTACAATGAGCAGTTCTTC. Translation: CASSPGTGGRSYNEQFF.

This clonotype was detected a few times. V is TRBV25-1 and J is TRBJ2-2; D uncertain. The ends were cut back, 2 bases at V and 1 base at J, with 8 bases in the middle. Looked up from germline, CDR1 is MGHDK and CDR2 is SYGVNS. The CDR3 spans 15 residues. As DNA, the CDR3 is TGTGCCAGCAGTGAACGGCTTGGGAACACCGGGGAGCTGTTTTTT. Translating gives CASSERLGNTGELFF.

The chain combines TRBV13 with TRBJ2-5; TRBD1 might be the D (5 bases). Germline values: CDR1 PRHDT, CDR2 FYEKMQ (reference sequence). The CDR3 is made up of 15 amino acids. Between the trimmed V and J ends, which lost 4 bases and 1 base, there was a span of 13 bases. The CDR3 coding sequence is TGTGCCAGCAGCTCACAGGCGGACCTCCAAGAGACCCAGTACTTC. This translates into CASSSQADLQETQYF.

This CDR3 is CASSPRTSGRTVGEQFF. DNA of the CDR3: TGTGCCAGCAGCCCGCGGACTAGCGGGAGAACGGTTGGTGAGCAGTTCTTC. The chain carries TRBV6-4 and TRBJ2-1; 13 bases match TRBD2. This CDR3 is 17 amino acids long. Germline lookup yields CDR1 MRHNA and CDR2 SNTAGT. The junction had 14 bases not matched to a gene; V was cut back by 6 bases and J by 9 bases.

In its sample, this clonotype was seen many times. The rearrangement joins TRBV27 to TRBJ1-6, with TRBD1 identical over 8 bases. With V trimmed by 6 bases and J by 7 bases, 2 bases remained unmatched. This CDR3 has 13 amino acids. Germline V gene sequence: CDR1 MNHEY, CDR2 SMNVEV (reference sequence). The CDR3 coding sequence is TGTGCCAGCAGGAGACAGGGGAATTCACCCCTCCACTTT. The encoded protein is CASRRQGNSPLHF.

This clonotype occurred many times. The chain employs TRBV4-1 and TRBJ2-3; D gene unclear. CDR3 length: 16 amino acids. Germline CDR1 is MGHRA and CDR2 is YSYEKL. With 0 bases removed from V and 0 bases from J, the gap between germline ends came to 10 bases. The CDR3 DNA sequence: TGCGCCAGCAGCCAAGATGCAGCGCTTAGCACAGATACGCAGTATTTT. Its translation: CASSQDAALSTDTQYF.

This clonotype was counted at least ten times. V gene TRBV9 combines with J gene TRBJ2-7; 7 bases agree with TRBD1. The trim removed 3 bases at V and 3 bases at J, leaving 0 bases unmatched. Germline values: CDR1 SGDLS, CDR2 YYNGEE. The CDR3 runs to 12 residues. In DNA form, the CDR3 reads TGTGCCAGCAGCGGACAGGGCTACGAGCAGTACTTC. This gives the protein CASSGQGYEQYF.

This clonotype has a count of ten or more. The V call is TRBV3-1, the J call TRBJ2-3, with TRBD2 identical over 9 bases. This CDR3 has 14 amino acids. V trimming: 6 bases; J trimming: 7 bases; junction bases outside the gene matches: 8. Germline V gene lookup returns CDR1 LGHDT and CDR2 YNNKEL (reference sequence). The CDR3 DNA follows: TGTGCCAGCAGGGTTTCGACTAGCGGTTATACGCAGTATTTT. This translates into CASRVSTSGYTQYF.

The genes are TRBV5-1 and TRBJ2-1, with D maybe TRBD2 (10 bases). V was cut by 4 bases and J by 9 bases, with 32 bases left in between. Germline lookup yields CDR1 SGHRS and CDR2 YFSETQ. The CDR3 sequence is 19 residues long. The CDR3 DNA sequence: TGCGCCAGCAGCCGAACAGGGGGCAGCACTAGCGGGAAACGAAGTGAGCAGTTCTTC. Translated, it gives CASSRTGGSTSGKRSEQFF.

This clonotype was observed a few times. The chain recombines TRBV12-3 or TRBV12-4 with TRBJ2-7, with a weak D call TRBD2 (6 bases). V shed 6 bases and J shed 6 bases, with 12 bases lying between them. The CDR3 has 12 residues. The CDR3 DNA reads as TGTGCCAGCAGCCCGGGGGTATTCGAGCAGTACTTC. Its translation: CASSPGVFEQYF.

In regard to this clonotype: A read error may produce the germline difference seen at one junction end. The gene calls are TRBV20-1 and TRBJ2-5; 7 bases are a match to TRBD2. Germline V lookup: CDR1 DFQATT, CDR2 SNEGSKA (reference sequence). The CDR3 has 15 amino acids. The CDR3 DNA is TGCTGTGCTAGTAAGGTGGCGGGAGTTCGGGAGACCCAGTACTTC. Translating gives CCASKVAGVRETQYF.

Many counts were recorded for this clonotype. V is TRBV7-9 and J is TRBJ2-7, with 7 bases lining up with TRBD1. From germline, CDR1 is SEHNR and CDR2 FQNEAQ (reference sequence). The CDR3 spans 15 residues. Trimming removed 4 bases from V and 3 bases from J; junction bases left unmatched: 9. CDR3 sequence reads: CASSSRDSTNYEQYF. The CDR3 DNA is TGTGCCAGCAGCTCCCGGGACAGCACTAACTACGAGCAGTACTTC. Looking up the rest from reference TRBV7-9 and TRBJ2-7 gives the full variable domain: DTGVSQNPRHKITKRGQNVTFRCDPISEHNRLYWYRQTLGQGPEFLTYFQNEAQLEKSRLLSDRFSAERPKGSFSTLEIQRTEQGDSAMYLCASSSRDSTNYEQYFGPGTRLTVT.

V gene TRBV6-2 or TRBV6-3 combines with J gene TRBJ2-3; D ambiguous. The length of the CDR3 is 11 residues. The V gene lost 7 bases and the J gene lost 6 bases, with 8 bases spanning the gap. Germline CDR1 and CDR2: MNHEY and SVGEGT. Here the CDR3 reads CASTDQDTQYF. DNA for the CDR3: TGTGCCAGCACCGACCAGGATACGCAGTATTTT.

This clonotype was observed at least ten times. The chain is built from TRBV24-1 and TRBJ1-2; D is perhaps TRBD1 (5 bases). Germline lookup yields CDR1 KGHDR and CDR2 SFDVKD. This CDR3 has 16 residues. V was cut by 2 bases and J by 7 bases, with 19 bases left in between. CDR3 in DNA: TGTGCCACCAGTGATTGGGACGTTGAAACCGGGGGTGGCTACACCTTC. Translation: CATSDWDVETGGGYTF.

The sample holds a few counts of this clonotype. The CDR3 is CASNTPGLAGAYEQYF. In DNA, the CDR3 is TGTGCCAGCAACACTCCGGGACTAGCGGGGGCGTACGAGCAGTACTTC. The rearrangement joins TRBV7-9 to TRBJ2-7; 14 bases align to TRBD2. With 7 bases clipped from V and 4 bases from J, the junction kept 9 bases outside the gene matches. CDR3 length equals 16 residues. Germline CDR1 reads SEHNR; CDR2 reads FQNEAQ (reference sequence).

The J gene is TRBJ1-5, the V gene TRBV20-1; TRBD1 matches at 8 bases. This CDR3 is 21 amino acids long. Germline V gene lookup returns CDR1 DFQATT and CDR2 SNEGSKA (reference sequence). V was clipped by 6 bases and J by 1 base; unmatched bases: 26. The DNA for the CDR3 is TGCAGTGCGGAGGAACCGCAAGTATCCGACAGGGGCCAAGGGAGCAATCAGCCCCAGCATTTT. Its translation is CSAEEPQVSDRGQGSNQPQHF.